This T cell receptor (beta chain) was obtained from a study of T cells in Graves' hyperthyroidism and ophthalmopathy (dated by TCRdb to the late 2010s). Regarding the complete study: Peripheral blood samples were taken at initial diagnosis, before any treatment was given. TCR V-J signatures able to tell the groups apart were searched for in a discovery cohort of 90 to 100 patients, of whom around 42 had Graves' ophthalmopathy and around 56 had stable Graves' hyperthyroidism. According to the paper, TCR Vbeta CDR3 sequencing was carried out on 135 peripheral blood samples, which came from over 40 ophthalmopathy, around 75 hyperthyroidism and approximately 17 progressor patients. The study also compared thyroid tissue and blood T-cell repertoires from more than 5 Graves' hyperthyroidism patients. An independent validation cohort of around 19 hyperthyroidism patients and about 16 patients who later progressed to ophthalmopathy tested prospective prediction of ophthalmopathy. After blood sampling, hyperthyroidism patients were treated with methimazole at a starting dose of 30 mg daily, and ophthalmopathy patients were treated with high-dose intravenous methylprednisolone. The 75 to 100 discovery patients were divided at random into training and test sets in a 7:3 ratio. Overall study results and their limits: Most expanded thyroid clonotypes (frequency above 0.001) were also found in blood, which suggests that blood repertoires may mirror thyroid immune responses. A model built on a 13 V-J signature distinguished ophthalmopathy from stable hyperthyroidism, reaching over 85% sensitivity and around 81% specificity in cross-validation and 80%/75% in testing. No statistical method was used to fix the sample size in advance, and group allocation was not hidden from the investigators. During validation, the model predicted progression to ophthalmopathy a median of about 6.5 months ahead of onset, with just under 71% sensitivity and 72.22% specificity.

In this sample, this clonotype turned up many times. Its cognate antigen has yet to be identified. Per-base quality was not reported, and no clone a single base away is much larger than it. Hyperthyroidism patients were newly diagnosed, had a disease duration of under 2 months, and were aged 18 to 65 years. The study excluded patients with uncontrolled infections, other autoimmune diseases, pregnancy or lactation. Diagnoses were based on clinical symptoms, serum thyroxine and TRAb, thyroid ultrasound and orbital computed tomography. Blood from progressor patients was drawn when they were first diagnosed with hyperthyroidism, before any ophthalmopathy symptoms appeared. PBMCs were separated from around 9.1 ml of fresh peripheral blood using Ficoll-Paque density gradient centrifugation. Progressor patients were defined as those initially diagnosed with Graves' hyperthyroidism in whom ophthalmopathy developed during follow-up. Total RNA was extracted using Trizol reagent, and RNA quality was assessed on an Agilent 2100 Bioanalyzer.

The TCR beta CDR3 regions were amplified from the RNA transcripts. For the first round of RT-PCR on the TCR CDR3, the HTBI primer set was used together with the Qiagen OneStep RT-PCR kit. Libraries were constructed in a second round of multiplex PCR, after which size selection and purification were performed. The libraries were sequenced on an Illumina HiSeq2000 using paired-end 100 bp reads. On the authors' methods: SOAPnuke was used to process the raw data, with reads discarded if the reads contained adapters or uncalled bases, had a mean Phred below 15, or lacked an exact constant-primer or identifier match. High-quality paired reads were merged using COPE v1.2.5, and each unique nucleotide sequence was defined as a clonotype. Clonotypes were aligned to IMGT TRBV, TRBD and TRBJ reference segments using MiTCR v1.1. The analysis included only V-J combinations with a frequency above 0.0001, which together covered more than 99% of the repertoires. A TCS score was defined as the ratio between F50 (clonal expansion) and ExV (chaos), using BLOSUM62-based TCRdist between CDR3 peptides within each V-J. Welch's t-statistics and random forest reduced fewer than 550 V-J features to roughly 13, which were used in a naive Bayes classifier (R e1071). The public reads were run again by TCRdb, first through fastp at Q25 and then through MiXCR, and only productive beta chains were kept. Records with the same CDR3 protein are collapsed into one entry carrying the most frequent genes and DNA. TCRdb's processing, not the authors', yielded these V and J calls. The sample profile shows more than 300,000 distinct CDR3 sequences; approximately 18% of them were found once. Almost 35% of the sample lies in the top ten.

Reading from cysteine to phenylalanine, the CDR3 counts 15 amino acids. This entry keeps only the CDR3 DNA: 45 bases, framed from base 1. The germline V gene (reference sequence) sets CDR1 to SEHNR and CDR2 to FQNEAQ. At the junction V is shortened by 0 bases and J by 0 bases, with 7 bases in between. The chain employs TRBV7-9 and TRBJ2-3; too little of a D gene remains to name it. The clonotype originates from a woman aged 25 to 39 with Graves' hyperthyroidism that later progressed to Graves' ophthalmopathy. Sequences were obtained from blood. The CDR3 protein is CASSLAGPSTDTQYF. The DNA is TGTGCCAGCAGCTTAGCAGGGCCGAGCACAGATACGCAGTATTTT.